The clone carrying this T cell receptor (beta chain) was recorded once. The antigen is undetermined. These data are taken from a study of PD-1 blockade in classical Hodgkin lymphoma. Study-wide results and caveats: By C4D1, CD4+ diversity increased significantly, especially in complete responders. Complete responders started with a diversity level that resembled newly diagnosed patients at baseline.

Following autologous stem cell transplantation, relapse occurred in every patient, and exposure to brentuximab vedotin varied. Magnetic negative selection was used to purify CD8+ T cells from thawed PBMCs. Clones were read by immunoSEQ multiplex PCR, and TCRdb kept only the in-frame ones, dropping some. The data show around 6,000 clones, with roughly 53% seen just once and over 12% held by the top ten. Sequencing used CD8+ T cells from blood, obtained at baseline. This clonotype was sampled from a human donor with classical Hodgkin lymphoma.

Here the CDR3 reads CASSEGLAVGNEQFF. The DNA for the CDR3 is TGTGCCAGCAGTGAAGGCCTAGCGGTGGGGAATGAGCAGTTCTTC. The gene calls are TRBV6-1 and TRBJ2-1, with TRBD2 matching over 7 bases. Germline V lookup: CDR1 MNHNS, CDR2 SASEGT. V was pared by 1 base and J by 7 bases, with 7 bases of the junction left unmatched. The CDR3 contains 15 residues.